These T cell receptor beta chains were read from a single sample in a study of blood T cell repertoires in COVID-19. Clones were sequenced by immunoSEQ multiplex PCR, and TCRdb holds only the in-frame ones, with some missing. This sample yields approximately 150,000 clones, of which 82% are seen a single time; around 18% belongs to the top ten. Sequenced: PBMCs or T cells enriched from blood (not recorded which). The receptors shown here come from a man aged 60 to 69 who had recovered from COVID-19. Both conserved end residues are part of each CDR3. Each record gives: clone size, V gene, J gene, D gene, CDR3 protein, CDR3 DNA. The D gene is left open where the match is weak. Expanded clones are given a class, and other clones once, few, many or no size at all.

clone size: few
V gene: TRBV6-5
J gene: TRBJ2-2
D gene: -
CDR3 protein: CASSSGLTNTGELFF
CDR3 DNA: TGTGCCAGCAGCTCGGGACTTACGAACACCGGGGAGCTGTTTTTT

clone size: once
V gene: TRBV27
J gene: TRBJ2-1
D gene: TRBD1
CDR3 protein: CASSFWDRANEQFF
CDR3 DNA: TGTGCCAGCAGTTTCTGGGACAGGGCAAATGAGCAGTTCTTC

clone size: -
V gene: TRBV28
J gene: TRBJ2-5
D gene: TRBD1
CDR3 protein: CASSQIDREETQYF
CDR3 DNA: TGTGCCAGCAGTCAAATCGACAGGGAAGAGACCCAGTACTTC

clone size: once
V gene: TRBV6-5
J gene: TRBJ1-4
D gene: -
CDR3 protein: CASSYSIWGANEKLFF
CDR3 DNA: TGTGCCAGCAGTTACTCGATCTGGGGGGCTAATGAAAAACTGTTTTTT

clone size: -
V gene: TRBV5-5
J gene: TRBJ1-3
D gene: TRBD1
CDR3 protein: CASSYSPGTGAGNTIYF
CDR3 DNA: TGTGCCAGCAGCTATAGCCCCGGGACAGGGGCTGGAAACACCATATATTTT

clone size: -
V gene: TRBV16
J gene: TRBJ1-1
D gene: -
CDR3 protein: CASSQSAVEAFF
CDR3 DNA: TGTGCCAGCAGCCAATCGGCTGTGGAAGCTTTCTTT

clone size: few
V gene: TRBV6-6
J gene: TRBJ2-5
D gene: -
CDR3 protein: CASSYSIGGTQYF
CDR3 DNA: TGTGCCAGCAGTTACTCGATCGGGGGTACCCAGTACTTC

clone size: once
V gene: TRBV19
J gene: TRBJ1-5
D gene: -
CDR3 protein: CASRGAGVVNQPQHF
CDR3 DNA: TGTGCCAGTAGAGGCGCAGGGGTGGTCAATCAGCCCCAGCATTTT

clone size: once
V gene: TRBV5-1
J gene: TRBJ2-7
D gene: -
CDR3 protein: CASSLDGMSSYEQYF
CDR3 DNA: TGCGCCAGCAGTTTGGACGGGATGAGCTCCTACGAGCAGTACTTC

clone size: -
V gene: TRBV28
J gene: TRBJ2-3
D gene: TRBD2
CDR3 protein: CASSTSGRASDTQYF
CDR3 DNA: TGTGCCAGCAGTACTAGCGGGAGGGCTTCAGATACGCAGTATTTT

clone size: once
V gene: TRBV24-1
J gene: TRBJ1-3
D gene: -
CDR3 protein: CATSDQQVSSGNTIYF
CDR3 DNA: TGTGCCACCAGTGATCAACAGGTGAGCTCTGGAAACACCATATATTTT

clone size: -
V gene: TRBV11-2
J gene: TRBJ2-1
D gene: -
CDR3 protein: CASSSGWGGTGYNEQFF
CDR3 DNA: TGTGCCAGCAGCTCCGGGTGGGGCGGGACGGGCTACAATGAGCAGTTCTTC

clone size: -
V gene: TRBV27
J gene: TRBJ1-5
D gene: -
CDR3 protein: CASSPSQGLNQPQHF
CDR3 DNA: TGTGCCAGCAGCCCGTCACAGGGCCTTAATCAGCCCCAGCATTTT

clone size: -
V gene: TRBV21-1
J gene: TRBJ2-1
D gene: -
CDR3 protein: CASSLERDRVWSGSYNEQFF
CDR3 DNA: TGTGCCAGCAGCCTAGAAAGGGACAGGGTTTGGTCTGGCTCCTACAATGAGCAGTTCTTC

clone size: -
V gene: TRBV4-1
J gene: TRBJ1-5
D gene: -
CDR3 protein: CASSQDITRVGNQPQHF
CDR3 DNA: TGCGCCAGCAGCCAGGACATAACCAGGGTGGGGAATCAGCCCCAGCATTTT

clone size: few
V gene: TRBV24-1
J gene: TRBJ1-5
D gene: -
CDR3 protein: CATSGQGGNQPQHF
CDR3 DNA: TGTGCCACCAGTGGGCAGGGCGGAAATCAGCCCCAGCATTTT

clone size: -
V gene: TRBV6-1
J gene: TRBJ1-6
D gene: TRBD1
CDR3 protein: CASSEEGQESSYNSPLHF
CDR3 DNA: TGTGCCAGCAGTGAAGAGGGACAGGAGAGCTCCTATAATTCACCCCTCCACTTT

clone size: -
V gene: TRBV6-5
J gene: TRBJ2-3
D gene: TRBD1
CDR3 protein: CASSKGQGLTDTQYF
CDR3 DNA: TGTGCCAGCAGTAAGGGACAGGGACTCACAGATACGCAGTATTTT

clone size: -
V gene: TRBV29-1
J gene: TRBJ2-7
D gene: -
CDR3 protein: CSAATLRGLHEQYF
CDR3 DNA: TGCAGCGCAGCCACCTTGCGAGGGCTTCACGAGCAGTACTTC

clone size: -
V gene: TRBV28
J gene: TRBJ1-5
D gene: -
CDR3 protein: CASREGSVQPQHF
CDR3 DNA: TGTGCCAGCAGGGAGGGGTCTGTTCAGCCCCAGCATTTT

clone size: -
V gene: TRBV3-1/TRBV3-2
J gene: TRBJ1-1
D gene: TRBD1
CDR3 protein: CASSQAAGGLNTEAFF
CDR3 DNA: TGTGCCAGCAGCCAAGCGGCAGGGGGCTTGAACACTGAAGCTTTCTTT

clone size: -
V gene: TRBV21-1
J gene: TRBJ2-7
D gene: -
CDR3 protein: CASSTRTGGSSYEQYF
CDR3 DNA: TGTGCCAGCAGCACTAGGACAGGGGGAAGCTCCTACGAGCAGTACTTC

clone size: -
V gene: TRBV19
J gene: TRBJ2-2
D gene: TRBD1
CDR3 protein: CASSIARGRGELFF
CDR3 DNA: TGTGCCAGTAGTATAGCCAGGGGGCGCGGGGAGCTGTTTTTT

clone size: many
V gene: TRBV4-1
J gene: TRBJ2-7
D gene: TRBD2
CDR3 protein: CASSQDASGGAEQYF
CDR3 DNA: TGCGCCAGCAGCCAAGATGCTAGCGGGGGGGCGGAGCAGTACTTC

clone size: -
V gene: TRBV18
J gene: TRBJ2-2
D gene: -
CDR3 protein: CASSPDTLRIRELFF
CDR3 DNA: TGTGCCAGCTCACCAGACACCCTCCGAATCCGGGAGCTGTTTTTT

clone size: few
V gene: TRBV13
J gene: TRBJ2-1
D gene: TRBD2
CDR3 protein: CASSSPAASGGSSYNEQFF
CDR3 DNA: TGTGCCAGCAGCTCGCCGGCGGCTAGCGGGGGGAGCTCCTACAATGAGCAGTTCTTC

clone size: -
V gene: TRBV19
J gene: TRBJ2-2
D gene: -
CDR3 protein: CASSAIGAYTGELFF
CDR3 DNA: TGTGCCAGTAGTGCCATAGGGGCGTACACCGGGGAGCTGTTTTTT

clone size: -
V gene: TRBV5-4
J gene: TRBJ2-1
D gene: TRBD2
CDR3 protein: CASSPGGRAREQFF
CDR3 DNA: TGTGCCAGCAGCCCCGGCGGGAGGGCGAGGGAGCAGTTCTTC

clone size: -
V gene: TRBV14
J gene: TRBJ1-4
D gene: TRBD1
CDR3 protein: CASSQDTGTGNEKLFF
CDR3 DNA: TGTGCCAGCAGCCAAGACACCGGGACAGGGAATGAAAAACTGTTTTTT

clone size: -
V gene: TRBV18
J gene: TRBJ1-6
D gene: -
CDR3 protein: CASSPLLELRGSPLHF
CDR3 DNA: TGTGCCAGCTCACCACTTCTGGAACTCCGGGGTTCACCCCTCCACTTT

clone size: -
V gene: TRBV10-3
J gene: TRBJ2-7
D gene: TRBD2
CDR3 protein: CAIIRTRGATYEQYF
CDR3 DNA: TGTGCCATCATACGGACGCGGGGGGCGACATACGAGCAGTACTTC

clone size: -
V gene: TRBV10-3
J gene: TRBJ2-1
D gene: TRBD2
CDR3 protein: CAISERKLAGHNEQFF
CDR3 DNA: TGTGCCATCAGTGAGAGGAAACTAGCGGGGCACAATGAGCAGTTCTTC

clone size: -
V gene: TRBV14
J gene: TRBJ2-2
D gene: -
CDR3 protein: CASSQVQADTGELFF
CDR3 DNA: TGTGCCAGCAGCCAAGTGCAGGCCGACACCGGGGAGCTGTTTTTT